This T cell receptor beta chain was obtained from a study of breast tumors, draining lymph nodes, adjacent tissues. The study's findings and limits: Data only fit, rather than demonstrated, lymph node origin of most tumor T cells. Tumor TCR diversity was below lymph nodes but above nontumor tissue. Tumor and nontumor repertoires were significantly more similar in luminal-like than in basal-like breast cancer. Findings are consistent with lymph node origin and intratumoral expansion of most tumor T cells.

Samples came from axillary lymph nodes draining the breast cancer. This clonotype showed up many times. Its antigen remains unidentified. Each CDR3 protein gets one entry after TCRdb re-called the multiplex PCR reads with MiXCR. The table lists about 270,000 distinct CDR3 sequences, over 30% of them singletons, with 1.1% in the top ten. Trimming at V came to 0 bases and at J to 8 bases, leaving 7 bases not matched to a gene. The CDR3 runs to 14 residues. CDR1 and CDR2 (germline): SGDLS, YYNGEE. Material for sequencing was axillary lymph node tissue. The V and J genes are TRBV9 and TRBJ1-2; 7 bases are a match to TRBD1. This TCR was recovered from a female donor with breast cancer. Some clones in this sample may be carry-over from other donors' samples. The CDR3, as DNA: TGTGCCAGCAGCGTAGACTTGACAGGGCACGGCTACACCTTC. This encodes CASSVDLTGHGYTF.